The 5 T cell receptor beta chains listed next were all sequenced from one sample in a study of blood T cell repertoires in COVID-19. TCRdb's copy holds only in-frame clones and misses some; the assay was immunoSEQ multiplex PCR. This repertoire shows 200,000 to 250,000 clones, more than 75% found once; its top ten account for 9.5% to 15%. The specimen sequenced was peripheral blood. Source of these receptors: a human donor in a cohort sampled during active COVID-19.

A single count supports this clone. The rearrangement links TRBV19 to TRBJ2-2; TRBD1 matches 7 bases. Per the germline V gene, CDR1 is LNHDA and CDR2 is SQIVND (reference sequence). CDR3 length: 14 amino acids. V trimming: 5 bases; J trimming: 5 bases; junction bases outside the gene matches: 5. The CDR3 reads CASSQDRWTGELFF. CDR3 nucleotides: TGTGCCAGTAGTCAGGACAGGTGGACCGGGGAGCTGTTTTTT.

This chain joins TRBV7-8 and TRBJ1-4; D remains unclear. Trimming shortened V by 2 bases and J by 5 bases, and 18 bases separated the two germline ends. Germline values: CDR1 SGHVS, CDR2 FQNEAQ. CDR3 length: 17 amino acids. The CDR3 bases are TGTGCCAGCAGCTTAAGGCGTTCGGGTGCCTTGAATGAAAAACTGTTTTTT. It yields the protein CASSLRRSGALNEKLFF.

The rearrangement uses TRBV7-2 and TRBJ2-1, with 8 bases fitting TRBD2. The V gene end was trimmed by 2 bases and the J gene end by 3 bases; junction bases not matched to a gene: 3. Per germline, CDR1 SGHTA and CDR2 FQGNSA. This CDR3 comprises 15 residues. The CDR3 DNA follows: TGTGCCAGCAGCTTAAGCGGGAGAAACTACAATGAGCAGTTCTTC. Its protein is CASSLSGRNYNEQFF.

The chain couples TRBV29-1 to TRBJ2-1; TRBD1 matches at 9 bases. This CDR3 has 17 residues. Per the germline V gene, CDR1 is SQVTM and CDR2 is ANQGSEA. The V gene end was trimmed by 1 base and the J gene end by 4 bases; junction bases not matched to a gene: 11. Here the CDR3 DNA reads TGCAGCGTTGAAGGGGTGGGACAGGGTGCACGGTACAATGAGCAGTTCTTC. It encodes CSVEGVGQGARYNEQFF.

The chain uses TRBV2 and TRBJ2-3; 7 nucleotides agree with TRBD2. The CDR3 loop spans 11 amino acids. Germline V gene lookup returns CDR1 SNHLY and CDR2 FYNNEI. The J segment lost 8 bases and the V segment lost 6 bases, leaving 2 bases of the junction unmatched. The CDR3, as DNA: TGTGCCAGCAGACGACTAGCTACGCAGTATTTT. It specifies CASRRLATQYF.